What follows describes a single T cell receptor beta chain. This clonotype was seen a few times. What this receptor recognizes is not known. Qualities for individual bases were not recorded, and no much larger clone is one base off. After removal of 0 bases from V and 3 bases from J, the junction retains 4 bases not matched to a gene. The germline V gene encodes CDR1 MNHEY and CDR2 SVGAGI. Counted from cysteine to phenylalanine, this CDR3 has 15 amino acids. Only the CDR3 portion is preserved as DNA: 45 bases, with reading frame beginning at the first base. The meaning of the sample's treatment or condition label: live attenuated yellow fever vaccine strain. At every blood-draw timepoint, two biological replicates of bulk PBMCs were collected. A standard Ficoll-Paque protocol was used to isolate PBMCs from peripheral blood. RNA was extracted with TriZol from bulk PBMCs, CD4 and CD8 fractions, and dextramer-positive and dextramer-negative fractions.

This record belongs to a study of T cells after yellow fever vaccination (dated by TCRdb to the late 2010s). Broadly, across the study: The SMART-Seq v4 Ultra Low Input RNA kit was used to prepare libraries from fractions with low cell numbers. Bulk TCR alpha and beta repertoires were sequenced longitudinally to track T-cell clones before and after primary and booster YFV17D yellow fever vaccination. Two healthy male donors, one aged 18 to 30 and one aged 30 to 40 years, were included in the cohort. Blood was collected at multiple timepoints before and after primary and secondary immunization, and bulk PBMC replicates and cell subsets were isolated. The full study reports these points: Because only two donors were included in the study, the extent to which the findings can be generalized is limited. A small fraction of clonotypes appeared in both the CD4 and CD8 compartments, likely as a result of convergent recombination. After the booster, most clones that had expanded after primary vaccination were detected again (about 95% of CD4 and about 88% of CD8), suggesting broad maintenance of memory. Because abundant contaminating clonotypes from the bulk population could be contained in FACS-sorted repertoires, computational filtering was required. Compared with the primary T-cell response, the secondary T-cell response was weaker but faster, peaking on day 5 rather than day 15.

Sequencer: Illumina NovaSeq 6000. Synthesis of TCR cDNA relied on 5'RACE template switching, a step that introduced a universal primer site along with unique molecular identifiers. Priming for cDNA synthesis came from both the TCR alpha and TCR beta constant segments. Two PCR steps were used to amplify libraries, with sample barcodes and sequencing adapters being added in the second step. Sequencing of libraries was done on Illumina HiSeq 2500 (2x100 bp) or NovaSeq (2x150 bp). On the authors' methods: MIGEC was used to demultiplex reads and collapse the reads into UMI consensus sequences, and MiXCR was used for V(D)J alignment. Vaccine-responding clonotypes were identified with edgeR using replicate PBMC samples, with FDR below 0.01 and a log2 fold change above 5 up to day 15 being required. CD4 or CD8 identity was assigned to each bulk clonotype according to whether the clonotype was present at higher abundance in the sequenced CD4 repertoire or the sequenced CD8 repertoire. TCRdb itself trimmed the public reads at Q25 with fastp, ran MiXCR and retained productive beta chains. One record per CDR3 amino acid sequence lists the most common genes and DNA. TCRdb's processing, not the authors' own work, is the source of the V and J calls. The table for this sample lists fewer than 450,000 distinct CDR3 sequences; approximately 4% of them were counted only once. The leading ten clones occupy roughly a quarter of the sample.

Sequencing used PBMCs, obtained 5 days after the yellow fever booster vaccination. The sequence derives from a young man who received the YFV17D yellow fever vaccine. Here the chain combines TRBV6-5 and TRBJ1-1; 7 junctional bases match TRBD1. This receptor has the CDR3 CASSYSIDRDTEAFF. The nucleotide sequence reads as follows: TGTGCCAGCAGTTACTCCATCGACAGGGACACTGAAGCTTTCTTT.